This TCR beta chain was sequenced during a study of shared clonotypes between healthy human individuals. Overall study context: With ages of 18 to 49, the donors were a couple of women and a few men.

Amplification in unsorted PBMC replicate PCRs started from around 300 ng DNA, which equals around 31,000 T cell genomes. The authors' processing: With immunoSEQ giving junction-only sequences and no quality scores, filtering differed. The data were produced by immunoSEQ multiplex PCR, yet TCRdb's version contains in-frame clones alone and is incomplete. The DNA was the basis for D and trimming; V, J and clone size are from that table. The sample carries about 490,000 clones, around 78% recorded once. This clone came up a few times. Trimming cost V 5 bases and J 2 bases; bases outside gene matches: 12. The CDR3 extends over 18 amino acids. CDR1 is SGHVS, CDR2 FQNEAQ, per germline.

The origin of this receptor is a woman aged 35 to 49 in good health. Some clones in this sample may be carry-over from other donors' samples. Sequenced material: PBMCs. This chain joins TRBV7-8 and TRBJ2-2; 9 positions match TRBD2. The CDR3 coding sequence is TGTGCCAGCAGCCCAGGTTTAGTGCGGGGGGGAAACACCGGGGAGCTGTTTTTT. Translating gives CASSPGLVRGGNTGELFF.